These T cell receptor beta chains were read from a single sample in a study of shared clonotypes between healthy human individuals. The method was immunoSEQ multiplex PCR; TCRdb's version includes in-frame clones alone and lacks a portion of them. The sample yields a few million clones, approximately 95% seen once. Sequencing was carried out using naive CD4+ T cells sorted from blood. The receptors here all came from a man aged 18 to 29 in good health. Each CDR3 is given with its conserved first and last residue. D genes are given only for firm matches. Some rows have no size entry. The others give once, few or many, or a class for an expanded clone.

size: NA; V: TRBV5-4; D: TRBD2; J: TRBJ2-2; CDR3: CASSSGLAGATGELFF; DNA: TGTGCCAGCAGCTCGGGACTAGCGGGGGCCACCGGGGAGCTGTTTTTT
size: NA; V: TRBV11-3; D: NA; J: TRBJ2-3; CDR3: CASSLGTGLPTDTQYF; DNA: TGTGCCAGCAGCTTGGGGACGGGGTTGCCCACAGATACGCAGTATTTT
size: NA; V: TRBV5-1; D: NA; J: TRBJ1-3; CDR3: CASSPNVVMAGGNTIYF; DNA: TGCGCCAGCAGCCCCAATGTGGTGATGGCGGGTGGAAACACCATATATTTT
size: NA; V: TRBV2; D: TRBD1; J: TRBJ2-7; CDR3: CASSEAPTGGYEQYF; DNA: TGTGCCAGCAGTGAAGCGCCTACAGGGGGCTACGAGCAGTACTTC
size: NA; V: TRBV5-4; D: NA; J: TRBJ2-2; CDR3: CASSLSQGGTGELFF; DNA: TGTGCCAGCAGCTTGAGCCAGGGCGGCACCGGGGAGCTGTTTTTT
size: NA; V: TRBV18; D: NA; J: TRBJ2-7; CDR3: CASSPRPNVYEQYF; DNA: TGTGCCAGCTCACCACGGCCCAACGTTTACGAGCAGTACTTC
size: NA; V: TRBV6-1; D: NA; J: TRBJ2-7; CDR3: CASSSEGESYEQYF; DNA: TGTGCCAGCAGTAGCGAGGGGGAATCCTACGAGCAGTACTTC
size: NA; V: TRBV7-2; D: TRBD2; J: TRBJ2-3; CDR3: CASSKTSGAQYF; DNA: TGTGCCAGCAGCAAGACTAGCGGGGCGCAGTATTTT
size: NA; V: TRBV6-6; D: TRBD1; J: TRBJ1-2; CDR3: CASRLQGNYGYTF; DNA: TGTGCCAGCAGGCTACAGGGGAACTATGGCTACACCTTC
size: NA; V: TRBV6-5; D: TRBD1; J: TRBJ1-2; CDR3: CASSYSGTGNYGYTF; DNA: TGTGCCAGCAGTTACTCTGGGACAGGAAACTATGGCTACACCTTC
size: NA; V: TRBV10-1; D: TRBD1; J: TRBJ2-2; CDR3: CASIIRGLSGELFF; DNA: TGCGCCAGCATTATCAGGGGGCTCTCCGGGGAGCTGTTTTTT
size: NA; V: TRBV18; D: TRBD1; J: TRBJ1-5; CDR3: CASSPDRGDQPQHF; DNA: TGTGCCAGCTCACCAGACAGGGGAGACCAGCCCCAGCATTTT
size: NA; V: TRBV4-1; D: NA; J: TRBJ2-1; CDR3: CASSHLAGSNEQFF; DNA: TGCGCCAGCAGCCACCTTGCTGGCTCGAATGAGCAGTTCTTC
size: once; V: TRBV30; D: TRBD1; J: TRBJ1-4; CDR3: CAWSADRGHEKLFF; DNA: TGTGCCTGGAGTGCTGACAGGGGGCATGAAAAACTGTTTTTT
size: NA; V: TRBV6-5; D: NA; J: TRBJ2-1; CDR3: CASSYSKDSYNEQFF; DNA: TGTGCCAGCAGTTACTCGAAAGATTCCTACAATGAGCAGTTCTTC
size: NA; V: TRBV18; D: NA; J: TRBJ2-7; CDR3: CASSPREEQYF; DNA: TGTGCCAGCTCACCACGGGAGGAGCAGTACTTC
size: once; V: TRBV6-1; D: NA; J: TRBJ1-1; CDR3: CASSEGSMNTEAFF; DNA: TGTGCCAGCAGTGAAGGCAGTATGAACACTGAAGCTTTCTTT
size: NA; V: TRBV10-3; D: NA; J: TRBJ1-5; CDR3: CAISDPNRDTNQPQHF; DNA: TGTGCCATCAGTGATCCGAACCGGGACACCAATCAGCCCCAGCATTTT